The 29 T cell receptor beta chains below were found in one sample sequenced in a study of regulatory T cells in long-lasting Graves disease. Sequencing libraries for TCR beta were prepared with iRepertoire HTBI primers and Arm-PCR of CDR3 regions. MiXCR, run by TCRdb on the multiplex PCR reads, gives a single entry per CDR3 protein. The sample has 400,000 to 450,000 distinct CDR3 sequences, 23% seen once; the top ten hold roughly 30%. Documented time point: persistent/refractory GD, antithyroid drugs over 5 years with positive TRAb. RNA extracted from PBMCs served as the sequencing template. The sequenced sample was peripheral blood mononuclear cells (PBMCs), obtained when the disease was refractory, from a patient treated with antithyroid drugs. These receptors were taken from a female donor with Graves disease.

The genes are TRBV5-1 and TRBJ2-2; 9 bases fit TRBD1. Germline V gene sequence: CDR1 SGHRS, CDR2 YFSETQ. CDR3 length: 16 residues. V trimming: 2 bases; J trimming: 5 bases; junction bases outside the gene matches: 7. The CDR3 DNA sequence: TGCGCCAGCAGCTTAGGGGGACAGGGCCAAACCGGGGAGCTGTTTTTT. It encodes CASSLGGQGQTGELFF.

This clonotype was observed at least ten times. The chain couples TRBV7-8 to TRBJ1-2; 7 bases match TRBD1. J gave up 4 bases and V 5 bases, and 10 bases lay outside the gene matches. The germline V gene encodes CDR1 SGHVS and CDR2 FQNEAQ. The CDR3 is made up of 15 amino acids. CDR3 amino acids: CASSRGAGGPYGYTF. The DNA for the CDR3 is TGTGCCAGCAGCCGCGGGGCAGGGGGACCCTATGGCTACACCTTC.

With respect to this clonotype: A junction boundary mismatches the germline segment, possibly from a read error. V is TRBV12-3 or TRBV12-4 and J is TRBJ2-1; TRBD1 might be the D (6 bases). The CDR3 runs 12 residues. CDR3 coding DNA: TGTGCCGGCAGCCTCACCGGGACAGAGCAGTTCTTC. Amino acid sequence: CAGSLTGTEQFF.

V usage is TRBV5-1 and J usage is TRBJ2-7; TRBD2 might be the D (7 bases). This CDR3 has 14 residues. CDR1 is SGHRS and CDR2 is YFSETQ in the germline V gene. The V end was cut by 0 bases, the J end by 6 bases, with 13 bases between. The CDR3 DNA follows: TGCGCCAGCAGCTTGGCGGGGGGCGGGTGCGAGCAGTACTTC. It is translated as CASSLAGGGCEQYF.

This clonotype was detected ten times or more. This chain joins TRBV6-1 and TRBJ1-4; D perhaps matches TRBD1 (6 bases). The CDR3 loop spans 14 amino acids. The V gene's germline CDR1 is MNHNS and CDR2 SASEGT. Trimming took off 6 bases at V and 11 bases at J, with 19 bases between the two ends. CDR3 region: CASSTDGQLRKLFF. The CDR3 DNA is TGTGCCAGCAGCACGGACGGACAGCTTCGCAAACTGTTTTTT.

The chain combines TRBV7-3 with TRBJ2-5; 10 bases are shared with TRBD1. Germline CDR1 and CDR2: SGHTA and FQGTGA. The CDR3 sequence is 15 residues long. V was pared by 5 bases and J by 5 bases, with 8 bases of the junction left unmatched. The CDR3 DNA is TGTGCCAGCAGCGTGGGGACAGGGGTTGGCGAGACCCAGTACTTC. It encodes CASSVGTGVGETQYF.

This clonotype was observed a few times. J is TRBJ1-2 and V is TRBV14; no firm D call. The CDR3 sequence is 14 residues long. Trimming left V 6 bases short and J 4 bases short, with 15 bases between. Germline V lookup: CDR1 SGHDN, CDR2 FVKESK. CDR3 sequence (DNA): TGTGCCAGCAGGTTCGACCCACGGGTCTATGGCTACACCTTC. It translates to CASRFDPRVYGYTF.

Remarks on this clonotype: This may arise from a read error, as a much more abundant clone is one base away. This chain uses TRBV7-8 with TRBJ2-5; 8 nucleotides line up with TRBD2. V shed 2 bases and J 9 bases; nucleotides not matched to a gene: 14. The germline V gene encodes CDR1 SGHVS and CDR2 FQNEAQ. This CDR3 is 16 amino acids long. The CDR3 DNA sequence: TGTGCCAGCAGCTTAATGCGGGAGGCCCTCGGGTCGGCCCAGTACTTC. Amino acids: CASSLMREALGSAQYF.

In its sample, this clonotype was seen a few times. This chain links TRBV12-3 or TRBV12-4 with TRBJ2-7, with a tentative D call TRBD2 (5 bases). V was clipped by 7 bases and J by 2 bases, with 15 bases between them. This CDR3 has 14 amino acids. The CDR3 DNA sequence: TGTGCCAGCACCTATGGGCCCGGGGCCTACGAGCAGTACTTC. Translated, it gives CASTYGPGAYEQYF.

The rearrangement links TRBV30 to TRBJ2-7; D may be TRBD1 or TRBD2 (5 bases each). In germline, CDR1 is GTSNPN, CDR2 SVGIG (reference sequence). The CDR3 totals 13 residues. Trimming shortened V by 2 bases and J by 5 bases, and 13 bases separated the two germline ends. CDR3 bases: TGTGCCTGGAGTACTGGGGGTTCCGACGAGCAGTACTTC. Protein product: CAWSTGGSDEQYF.

On this clonotype itself: Just one base apart from a much larger clone, this may be a read error. The chain combines TRBV5-1 with TRBJ2-4; D gene unclear. V was shortened by 1 base and J by 9 bases, with 11 bases between the two germline ends. The CDR3 runs to 13 residues. The germline CDR1 and CDR2 sequences are SGHRS and YFSETQ. CDR3 sequence: CASSLLPGGIQYF. DNA of the CDR3: TGCGCCAGCAGCTTGCTTCCGGGTGGCATTCAGTACTTC.

The CDR3 DNA sequence: TGCGCCAGCAGCCAAGTAAGGGGCCACTTCTACGAGCAGTACTTC. This encodes CASSQVRGHFYEQYF. The rearrangement joins TRBV4-1 to TRBJ2-7; tentatively, D is TRBD1 (5 bases). Germline V lookup: CDR1 MGHRA, CDR2 YSYEKL. The CDR3 is 15 amino acids. Trimming stripped 1 base from V and 3 bases from J, with 13 bases between.

This sequence joins TRBV4-1 and TRBJ1-2, with TRBD1 as a possible D gene (6 bases). CDR1 and CDR2 (germline): MGHRA, YSYEKL. The CDR3 totals 14 residues. The ends were cut back, 3 bases at V and 6 bases at J, with 14 bases in the middle. Here the CDR3 reads CASSHMIGGDGYTF. CDR3 nucleotide sequence: TGCGCCAGCAGCCATATGATAGGGGGAGATGGCTACACCTTC.

This clonotype was observed a few times. This chain uses TRBV20-1 with TRBJ1-1; D remains unclear. Germline CDR1 is DFQATT and CDR2 is SNEGSKA (reference sequence). CDR3 length: 13 residues. Trimming cost V 1 base and J 1 base, with 7 bases left between them. CDR3 sequence reads: CSARVPGNTEAFF. Written as DNA, the CDR3 is TGCAGTGCTAGAGTCCCGGGGAACACTGAAGCTTTCTTT.

A note on this clonotype: One base away lies a much larger clone, so this may be a sequencing read error. The V and J genes are TRBV30 and TRBJ1-4; TRBD1 matches 7 bases. There are 14 residues in the CDR3. Germline V gene lookup returns CDR1 GTSNPN and CDR2 SVGIG (reference sequence). CDR3 loop: CAWSPDTQGEKLLF. DNA of the CDR3: TGTGCCTGGAGTCCCGACACGCAGGGGGAAAAACTGCTTTTT.

The rearrangement joins TRBV30 to TRBJ2-7, with 8 nucleotides matching TRBD2. Germline V gene sequence: CDR1 GTSNPN, CDR2 SVGIG (reference sequence). There are 13 residues in the CDR3. V lost 3 bases, J lost 5 bases, and 6 bases stayed unmatched. CDR3 in amino acids: CAWSPGGLHEQYF. The DNA of the CDR3 is TGTGCCTGGAGCCCGGGAGGGCTCCACGAGCAGTACTTC.

J is TRBJ1-6 and V is TRBV15; the match to TRBD1 covers 7 bases. The length of the CDR3 is 15 residues. Germline loops: CDR1 LNHNV, CDR2 YYDKDF (reference sequence). The ends lost 0 bases at V and 6 bases at J; junction bases unmatched: 2. CDR3 protein: CATSRDPGGNSPLHF. The CDR3, as DNA: TGTGCCACCAGCAGAGATCCAGGGGGTAATTCACCCCTCCACTTT.

This clonotype was observed many times. The chain uses TRBV12-3 or TRBV12-4 and TRBJ1-1; 7 positions agree with TRBD1. Trimming removed 7 bases from V and 1 base from J; junction bases left unmatched: 6. CDR3 length equals 14 residues. CDR3 residues: CASNPGQANTEAFF. In DNA, the CDR3 is TGTGCCAGCAACCCCGGACAGGCGAACACTGAAGCTTTCTTT.

This clonotype was seen repeatedly, ten times or more. The chain combines TRBV20-1 with TRBJ2-3; maybe TRBD2 (5 bases). The CDR3 runs 14 residues. In germline, CDR1 is DFQATT, CDR2 SNEGSKA (reference sequence). V lost 4 bases, J lost 3 bases, and 14 bases lay in between. This CDR3 reads CSAKSSLLTDTQYF. The CDR3 DNA follows: TGCAGTGCTAAGTCTAGCTTGTTAACAGATACGCAGTATTTT.

In its sample, this clonotype was seen many times. The chain is built from TRBV2 and TRBJ2-7; the D gene is possibly TRBD2 (6 bases). Germline V CDR1 and CDR2: SNHLY, FYNNEI. Between the trimmed V and J ends, which lost 7 bases and 7 bases, there was a span of 17 bases. This CDR3 contains 13 residues. CDR3 DNA: TGTGCCAGCACCCGGGACTCCTTAGTTGAGCAGTACTTC. This gives the protein CASTRDSLVEQYF.

This chain connects TRBV7-2 to TRBJ2-3; D call uncertain. The CDR3 sequence is 15 residues long. V gave up 5 bases and J gave up 7 bases, with 19 bases separating them. In germline, CDR1 is SGHTA, CDR2 FQGNSA. The CDR3 loop reads CASSRHPMPTYTQYF. The CDR3 DNA follows: TGTGCCAGCAGCCGACACCCTATGCCCACTTATACGCAGTATTTT.

The V and J genes are TRBV4-1 and TRBJ2-7, with a weak D call TRBD1 (5 bases). Germline-derived CDR1 and CDR2 are MGHRA and YSYEKL. The CDR3 consists of 15 residues. Trimming removed 5 bases at V and 0 bases at J, with 14 bases between. CDR3 nucleotide sequence: TGCGCCAGCAGCTATCCAGGGAAGAGCTCCTACGAGCAGTACTTC. It translates to CASSYPGKSSYEQYF.

The chain carries TRBV28 and TRBJ2-6; D possibly corresponds to TRBD1 (5 bases). Trimming pared 6 bases from V and 2 bases from J, leaving 20 bases between. Germline lookup yields CDR1 MDHEN and CDR2 SYDVKM. The length of the CDR3 is 18 residues. CDR3 region: CASRPAGKGSPGANVLTF. In nucleotides, the CDR3 is TGTGCCAGCAGACCCGCAGGGAAAGGAAGCCCTGGGGCCAACGTCCTGACTTTC.

CDR3 in amino acids: CSARSAGGGYEQYF. CDR3 DNA sequence: TGCAGTGCTAGATCGGCGGGAGGGGGATACGAGCAGTACTTC. The genes are TRBV20-1 and TRBJ2-7; 9 bases map to TRBD2. The length of the CDR3 is 14 residues. The trim removed 2 bases at V and 4 bases at J, leaving 6 bases unmatched. Germline-derived CDR1 and CDR2 are DFQATT and SNEGSKA (reference sequence).

V usage is TRBV4-2 and J usage is TRBJ1-1; D gene ambiguous. Germline CDR1 reads LGHNA; CDR2 reads YNFKEQ. Trimming cost V 4 bases and J 6 bases, with 15 bases left between them. CDR3 length equals 14 residues. The CDR3 coding sequence is TGTGCCAGCAGCCCAGAACTATTAACGGCTGAAGCTTTCTTT. It codes for CASSPELLTAEAFF.

On this clonotype itself: A much larger clonotype is one base distant, so this may be a read error. The final CDR3 position lacks the conserved phenylalanine or tryptophan, pointing to a likely read error. J is TRBJ2-2 and V is TRBV12-3 or TRBV12-4; D ambiguous. This CDR3 spans 11 amino acids. V lost 3 bases to trimming and J lost 8 bases, with 4 bases between them. The CDR3 nucleotides are TGTGCCAGCAGTTTTCGTGGGGAGCTGTTTCTT. Its protein product is CASSFRGELFL.

The rearrangement joins TRBV7-3 to TRBJ2-1; no clear D gene. Trimming took off 6 bases at V and 5 bases at J, with 17 bases between the two ends. The CDR3 covers 15 residues. CDR1 and CDR2 from the germline V gene are SGHTA and FQGTGA. CDR3: CASSSTYSPHNEQFF. CDR3 in DNA: TGTGCCAGCAGTTCTACCTACTCCCCCCACAATGAGCAGTTCTTC.

This sequence joins TRBV30 and TRBJ2-1, with 9 bases lining up with TRBD1. With V trimmed by 1 base and J by 10 bases, 14 bases remained unmatched. Per germline, CDR1 GTSNPN and CDR2 SVGIG (reference sequence). This CDR3 is built from 16 residues. In DNA, the CDR3 is TGTGCCTGGAGTGAGGGAAGTCCGGGACAGGGACTAGAGCAGTTCTTC. Amino acid sequence: CAWSEGSPGQGLEQFF.

This clonotype appeared a few times. CDR3 sequence reads: CASSLDTGINQPQHF. The CDR3 DNA reads TGTGCCAGCAGCTTAGACACAGGGATCAATCAGCCCCAGCATTTT. The chain recombines TRBV7-2 with TRBJ1-5, with a weak D call TRBD1 (6 bases). This CDR3 has 15 amino acids. The V end was cut by 1 base, the J end by 3 bases, with 10 bases between. CDR1 and CDR2 from the germline V gene are SGHTA and FQGNSA.